The 20 T cell receptor beta chains given below trace back to one sample, sequenced in a study of T cell responses to AZD1222 COVID-19 vaccine. Libraries were prepared by immunoSEQ multiplex PCR; TCRdb keeps only in-frame clonotypes and omits some of them. The sample has over 70,000 clones; roughly 89% are singletons. Source: peripheral blood, taken 28 days after the second AZD1222 dose. The receptors here all came from an adult who received the AZD1222 COVID-19 vaccine.

In its sample, this clone was seen once. The chain has TRBV5-1 and TRBJ2-1, with D tentatively TRBD1 or TRBD2 (5 bases each). Germline V gives CDR1 SGHRS, CDR2 YFSETQ. CDR3 length: 13 amino acids. The germline V and J ends were trimmed by 4 bases and 7 bases, with 12 bases remaining between them. The CDR3 region is CASSLGTSNEQFF. The DNA for the CDR3 is TGCGCCAGCAGCCTAGGGACGTCGAATGAGCAGTTCTTC.

This rearrangement joins TRBV14 to TRBJ1-3; D gene uncertain. Trimming stripped 4 bases from V and 0 bases from J, with 10 bases between. CDR1 is SGHDN and CDR2 is FVKESK in the germline V gene. The CDR3 sequence is 15 residues long. The DNA for the CDR3 is TGTGCCAGCAGCCTGGGCGGACTCTCTGGAAACACCATATATTTT. This translates into CASSLGGLSGNTIYF.

V usage is TRBV13 and J usage is TRBJ2-5; weak D call: TRBD1 (6 bases). The V gene's germline CDR1 is PRHDT and CDR2 FYEKMQ (reference sequence). Trimming removed 4 bases from V and 2 bases from J, with 14 bases in between. The CDR3 runs 15 residues. The CDR3 here is CASSSGTTGQETQYF. DNA of the CDR3: TGTGCCAGCAGCTCCGGTACGACAGGTCAAGAGACCCAGTACTTC.

This clone was seen only once. The J gene is TRBJ1-1, the V gene TRBV18, with 9 bases aligning to TRBD1. The J segment lost 7 bases and the V segment lost 6 bases, leaving 9 bases of the junction unmatched. In germline, CDR1 is KGHSH, CDR2 LQKENI. This CDR3 is built from 14 residues. The DNA for the CDR3 is TGTGCCAGCTCCCCGACAGGGGGTTGGGGTGAAGCTTTCTTT. Translation gives CASSPTGGWGEAFF.

This chain uses TRBV3-1 (or the pseudogene TRBV3-2) with TRBJ2-3; perhaps D is TRBD1 or TRBD2 (6 bases each). The CDR3 extends over 15 amino acids. CDR1 is LGHDT, CDR2 YNNKEL, per germline (reference sequence). Trimming took 9 bases from V and 2 from J, leaving 18 bases between them. This chain's CDR3 is CASNMGGHPTDTQYF. CDR3 bases: TGTGCCAGTAATATGGGGGGACACCCCACAGATACGCAGTATTTT.

This clone has only a few counts. The rearrangement joins TRBV5-3 to TRBJ1-4, with D hard to call. TRBV5-3 is known as an ORF, though its function is uncertain. Trimming took 6 bases from V and 12 from J, leaving 21 bases between them. This CDR3 comprises 14 residues. This CDR3 reads CARNKTAGARELFF. The DNA of the CDR3 is TGTGCCAGAAACAAAACAGCCGGTGCTCGGGAACTGTTTTTT.

The chain links TRBV7-8 to TRBJ2-1, with 7 positions matching TRBD1. Germline loops: CDR1 SGHVS, CDR2 FQNEAQ. V trimming: 5 bases; J trimming: 5 bases; junction bases outside the gene matches: 15. This CDR3 comprises 17 residues. CDR3 loop: CASSGMGQRFTDNEQFF. The CDR3 DNA is TGTGCCAGCAGCGGGATGGGACAGCGCTTTACCGACAATGAGCAGTTCTTC.

The J gene is TRBJ1-2, the V gene TRBV19, with D tentatively TRBD1 (6 bases). The CDR3 is 15 amino acids. The germline CDR1 and CDR2 sequences are LNHDA and SQIVND (reference sequence). Trimming pared 0 bases from V and 4 bases from J, leaving 12 bases between. The CDR3 nucleotides read TGTGCCAGTAGTATAGACCCGACAGGCGGCTATGGCTACACCTTC. It specifies CASSIDPTGGYGYTF. Filled out from reference TRBV19 and TRBJ1-2, the complete variable domain reads DGGITQSPKYLFRKEGQNVTLSCEQNLNHDAMYWYRQDPGQGLRLIYYSQIVNDFQKGDIAEGYSVSREKKESFPLTVTSAQKNPTAFYLCASSIDPTGGYGYTFGSGTRLTVV.

The chain couples TRBV6-1 to TRBJ2-2; D is possibly TRBD1 (5 bases). The CDR3 covers 14 residues. Germline assignment: CDR1 MNHNS and CDR2 SASEGT. V dropped 1 base and J dropped 8 bases, with 11 bases sitting between them. The CDR3 region has the DNA TGTGCCAGCAGTGAAGTTCTAGGGGAAGGGGAGCTGTTTTTT. This translates into CASSEVLGEGELFF.

This chain uses TRBV5-4 with TRBJ2-7, with 9 bases that match TRBD1. This CDR3 has 18 residues. Looked up from germline, CDR1 is SGHNT and CDR2 is YYREEE (reference sequence). Unmatched junction bases numbered 16, after V lost 4 bases and J lost 2 bases. CDR3 region: CASSRPGTGIGGAYEQYF. The CDR3 DNA reads as TGTGCCAGCAGCCGTCCCGGGACAGGGATCGGGGGCGCCTACGAGCAGTACTTC.

The rearrangement joins TRBV5-4 to TRBJ1-2; D is ambiguous. The CDR3 contains 12 residues. Trimming removed 9 bases at V and 5 bases at J, with 14 bases between. Germline V gene data show CDR1 as SGHNT and CDR2 as YYREEE (reference sequence). CDR3 residues: CATARFGYGYTF. The DNA of the CDR3 is TGTGCCACCGCAAGATTCGGGTATGGCTACACCTTC.

The chain carries TRBV30 and TRBJ2-4; D gene unclear. V lost 3 bases and J lost 7, with 10 bases in between. Germline V gene lookup returns CDR1 GTSNPN and CDR2 SVGIG (reference sequence). The CDR3 has 12 residues. This CDR3 is CAWRDQGNIQYF. In nucleotides, the CDR3 is TGTGCCTGGAGGGACCAAGGGAACATTCAGTACTTC.

This chain joins TRBV9 and TRBJ2-1, with a weak D call TRBD2 (5 bases). Trimming left V 6 bases short and J 4 bases short, with 11 bases between. CDR1 and CDR2 from the germline V gene are SGDLS and YYNGEE. CDR3 length: 13 amino acids. Here the CDR3 DNA reads TGTGCCAGCATAAAGGACTTGTACAATGAGCAGTTCTTC. Amino acids: CASIKDLYNEQFF.

This clone was seen more than once but under ten times. This CDR3 is CASSEMGQGYEQYF. The CDR3, as DNA: TGTGCCAGCAGTGAAATGGGACAGGGTTACGAGCAGTACTTC. The chain employs TRBV2 and TRBJ2-7; 9 bases line up with TRBD1. After removal of 2 bases from V and 4 bases from J, the junction contained 3 bases not matched to a gene. Germline loops: CDR1 SNHLY, CDR2 FYNNEI. The CDR3 has 14 residues.

V and J are TRBV5-1 and TRBJ1-1; D is perhaps TRBD1 (5 bases). Per germline, CDR1 SGHRS and CDR2 YFSETQ. Trimming took 2 bases from V and 1 from J, leaving 9 bases between them. The CDR3 contains 14 residues. The CDR3 spells CASSFAGRNTEAFF. The CDR3 nucleotides read TGCGCCAGCAGCTTCGCAGGGAGGAACACTGAAGCTTTCTTT.

This clone was seen only once. This sequence joins TRBV7-2 and TRBJ1-1; 8 nucleotides align to TRBD1. The junction had 4 bases not matched to a gene; V was cut back by 6 bases and J by 1 base. The CDR3 is made up of 14 amino acids. Germline V gives CDR1 SGHTA, CDR2 FQGNSA. The CDR3 loop is CASSPTGANTEAFF. CDR3 in DNA: TGTGCCAGCAGTCCGACAGGGGCGAACACTGAAGCTTTCTTT.

The rearrangement links TRBV6-5 to TRBJ1-5; perhaps TRBD1 as D (6 bases). CDR1 and CDR2 from the germline V gene are MNHEY and SVGAGI. This CDR3 spans 15 amino acids. Trimming took 0 bases from V and 0 from J, leaving 6 bases between them. The CDR3 spells CASSYSGGSNQPQHF. The CDR3 coding sequence is TGTGCCAGCAGTTACTCAGGGGGTAGCAATCAGCCCCAGCATTTT.

J is TRBJ2-2 and V is TRBV27; D possibly corresponds to TRBD2 (6 bases). The CDR3 is 15 amino acids. Germline V CDR1 and CDR2: MNHEY, SMNVEV (reference sequence). Trimming cost V 7 bases and J 7 bases, with 19 bases left between them. CDR3 in amino acids: CASIRWRGGVGELFF. For the CDR3, the DNA is TGTGCCAGCATAAGATGGAGGGGCGGGGTCGGGGAGCTGTTTTTT.

V gene TRBV7-6 combines with J gene TRBJ2-3; a weak D match, TRBD2 (5 bases). V was pared by 5 bases and J by 8 bases, with 17 bases between. In germline, CDR1 is SGHVS, CDR2 FNYEAQ. The CDR3 extends over 14 amino acids. The CDR3 loop reads CASSDDYSTGTQYF. CDR3 DNA: TGTGCCAGCAGCGATGACTACTCCACGGGTACGCAGTATTTT.

The chain uses TRBV10-3 and TRBJ1-1, with D hard to call. The CDR3 consists of 11 residues. Trimming removed 1 base at V and 12 bases at J, with 9 bases between. Germline CDR1 is ENHRY and CDR2 is SYGVKD. This CDR3 is CAISELRETFF. In DNA, the CDR3 is TGTGCCATCAGTGAGTTGAGGGAGACTTTCTTT.